Sequencing of this T cell receptor (beta chain) was carried out in a study of blood T cell repertoires in COVID-19. Across the whole study: PBMCs, B-cell-depleted T cells, or T cells provided the cDNA or gDNA that made up the material.

Authors' analysis steps: Reference gene primer amplification gave nucleated cell count estimates. Clones were read by immunoSEQ multiplex PCR, and TCRdb kept only the in-frame ones, dropping some. From that table come the V and J calls and clone size; the DNA was used to work out D and trimming. The data show some 62,000 clones, roughly 84% seen once. The CDR3 sequence is 15 residues long. Germline V gene sequence: CDR1 LNHDA, CDR2 SQIVND (reference sequence). V was clipped by 2 bases and J by 8 bases, with 18 bases between them. The origin of this receptor is a woman of 80 years or more with active or convalescent COVID-19. The sample was peripheral blood. The chain is built from TRBV19 and TRBJ1-2; D not resolved. The CDR3 sequence is CASSIQTTLFDGYTF. DNA for the CDR3: TGTGCCAGTAGTATACAGACTACCCTTTTCGACGGCTACACCTTC. The full variable domain, in which reference TRBV19 and TRBJ1-2 provide the parts outside the CDR3, is DGGITQSPKYLFRKEGQNVTLSCEQNLNHDAMYWYRQDPGQGLRLIYYSQIVNDFQKGDIAEGYSVSREKKESFPLTVTSAQKNPTAFYLCASSIQTTLFDGYTFGSGTRLTVV.